This TCR beta chain is drawn from a study of T cell changes during pregnancy in multiple sclerosis. This table comes from immunoSEQ multiplex PCR, and its TCRdb copy is limited to in-frame clones, with some not included. The data show about 40,000 clones, 91% seen once. The CDR3 has 15 residues. Per the germline V gene, CDR1 is LNHDA and CDR2 is SQIVND (reference sequence). Losses at the gene ends were 6 bases for V and 9 bases for J; bases not matched to a gene: 10. The origin of this receptor is a female donor with multiple sclerosis, enrolled in a pregnancy study. The sample here was CD8+ T cells from peripheral blood mononuclear cells, taken before pregnancy. The rearrangement links TRBV19 to TRBJ2-1, with 11 bases lining up with TRBD2. DNA of the CDR3: TGTGCCAGTAGGACACTAGCGGGAGACATTGGTGAGCAGTTCTTC. Its translation: CASRTLAGDIGEQFF.